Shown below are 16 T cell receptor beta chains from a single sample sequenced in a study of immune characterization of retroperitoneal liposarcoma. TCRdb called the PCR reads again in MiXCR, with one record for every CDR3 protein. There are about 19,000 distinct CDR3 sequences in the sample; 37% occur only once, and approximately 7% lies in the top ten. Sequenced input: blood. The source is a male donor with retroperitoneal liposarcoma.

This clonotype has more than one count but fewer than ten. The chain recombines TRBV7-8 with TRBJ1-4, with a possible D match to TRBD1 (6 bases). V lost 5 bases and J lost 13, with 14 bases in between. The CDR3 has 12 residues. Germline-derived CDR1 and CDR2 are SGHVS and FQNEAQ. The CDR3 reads CASSPGTRGLFF. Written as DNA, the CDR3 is TGTGCCAGCAGCCCCGGGACCAGGGGACTGTTTTTT.

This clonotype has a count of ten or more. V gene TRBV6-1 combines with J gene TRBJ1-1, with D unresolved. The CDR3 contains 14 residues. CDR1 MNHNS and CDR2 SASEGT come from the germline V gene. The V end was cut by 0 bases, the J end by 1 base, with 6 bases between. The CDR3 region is CASSEALGNTEAFF. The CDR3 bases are TGTGCCAGCAGTGAAGCGCTCGGGAACACTGAAGCTTTCTTT.

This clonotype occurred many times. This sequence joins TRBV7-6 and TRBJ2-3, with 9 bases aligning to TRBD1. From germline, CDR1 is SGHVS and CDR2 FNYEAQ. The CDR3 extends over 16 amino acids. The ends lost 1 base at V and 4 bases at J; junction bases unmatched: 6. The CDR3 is CASSLVGTGFPDTQYF. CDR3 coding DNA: TGTGCCAGCAGCTTAGTGGGGACAGGGTTTCCAGATACGCAGTATTTT.

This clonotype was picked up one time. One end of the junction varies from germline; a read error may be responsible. The CDR3 here is CASSLTLGTF. CDR3 nucleotides: TGTGCCAGCAGCCTGACCCTCGGGACTTTC. V is TRBV7-2 and J is TRBJ2-3; D might be TRBD2 (6 bases). The CDR3 has 10 residues. The V gene's germline CDR1 is SGHTA and CDR2 FQGNSA.

Written as DNA, the CDR3 is TGTGCCAGCAGGGTCAGGGGGGAAGGTGAGCAGTACTTC. Translation: CASRVRGEGEQYF. The chain couples TRBV6-1 to TRBJ2-5, with D possibly being TRBD1 (7 bases). This CDR3 has 13 residues. Germline V gives CDR1 MNHNS, CDR2 SASEGT. V was pared by 6 bases and J by 11 bases, with 19 bases between.

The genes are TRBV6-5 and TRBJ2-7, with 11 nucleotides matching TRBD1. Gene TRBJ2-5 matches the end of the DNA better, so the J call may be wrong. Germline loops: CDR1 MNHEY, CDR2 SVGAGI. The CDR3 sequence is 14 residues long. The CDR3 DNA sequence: TGTGCCAGCAGGCGGGGGACAGGGGGGGAGACCCAGTACTTC. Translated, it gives CASRRGTGGETQYF.

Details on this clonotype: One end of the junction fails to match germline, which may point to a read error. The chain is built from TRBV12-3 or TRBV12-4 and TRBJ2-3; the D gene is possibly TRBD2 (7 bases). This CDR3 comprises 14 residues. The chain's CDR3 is CASSLGGGTDTKYF. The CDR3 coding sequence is TGTGCCAGCAGTTTAGGGGGGGGCACAGATACGAAGTATTTT.

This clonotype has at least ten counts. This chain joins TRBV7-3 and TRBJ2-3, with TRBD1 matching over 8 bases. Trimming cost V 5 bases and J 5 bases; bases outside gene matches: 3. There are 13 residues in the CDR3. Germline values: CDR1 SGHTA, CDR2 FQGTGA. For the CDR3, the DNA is TGTGCCAGCAGCCTACAGGGGGGAGATACGCAGTATTTT. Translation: CASSLQGGDTQYF.

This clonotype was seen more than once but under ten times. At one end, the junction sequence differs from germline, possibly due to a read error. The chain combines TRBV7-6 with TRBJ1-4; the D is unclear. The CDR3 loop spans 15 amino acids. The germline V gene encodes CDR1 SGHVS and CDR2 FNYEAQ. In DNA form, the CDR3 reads TGTGCTAGCAGCGAAGGACGTCGGAAGGGTGAAAAACTGTTTTTT. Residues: CASSEGRRKGEKLFF.

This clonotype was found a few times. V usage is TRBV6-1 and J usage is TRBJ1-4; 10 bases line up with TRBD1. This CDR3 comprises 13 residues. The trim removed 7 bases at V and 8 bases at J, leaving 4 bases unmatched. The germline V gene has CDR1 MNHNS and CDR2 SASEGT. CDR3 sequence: CASTRQGAEKLFF. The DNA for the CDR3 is TGTGCCAGCACCAGACAGGGGGCGGAAAAACTGTTTTTT.

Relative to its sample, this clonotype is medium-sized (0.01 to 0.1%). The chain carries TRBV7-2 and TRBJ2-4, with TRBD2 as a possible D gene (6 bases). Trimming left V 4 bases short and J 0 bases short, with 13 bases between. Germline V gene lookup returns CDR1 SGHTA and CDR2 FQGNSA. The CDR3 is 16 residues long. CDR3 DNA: TGTGCCAGCAGCTACCGCGGGGCCGGAGCCAAAAACATTCAGTACTTC. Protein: CASSYRGAGAKNIQYF. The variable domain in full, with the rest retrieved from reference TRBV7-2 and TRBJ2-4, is GAGVSQSPSNKVTEKGKDVELRCDPISGHTALYWYRQSLGQGLEFLIYFQGNSAPDKSGLPSDRFSAERTGGSVSTLTIQRTQQEDSAVYLCASSYRGAGAKNIQYFGAGTRLSVL.

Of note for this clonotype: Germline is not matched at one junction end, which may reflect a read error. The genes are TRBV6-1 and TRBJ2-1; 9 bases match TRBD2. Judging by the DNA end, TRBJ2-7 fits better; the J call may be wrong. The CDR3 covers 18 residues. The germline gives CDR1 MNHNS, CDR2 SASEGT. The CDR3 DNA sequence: TGTGCCAGCATTGAACAACCTCCAGCGGGGGGCTCCTACAATGAGCAGTACTTC. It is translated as CASIEQPPAGGSYNEQYF.

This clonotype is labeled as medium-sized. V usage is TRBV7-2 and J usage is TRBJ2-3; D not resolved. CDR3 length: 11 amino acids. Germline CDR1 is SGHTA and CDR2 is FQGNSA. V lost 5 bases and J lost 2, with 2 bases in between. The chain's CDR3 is CASSNTDTQYF. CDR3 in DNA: TGTGCCAGCAGCAACACAGATACGCAGTATTTT.

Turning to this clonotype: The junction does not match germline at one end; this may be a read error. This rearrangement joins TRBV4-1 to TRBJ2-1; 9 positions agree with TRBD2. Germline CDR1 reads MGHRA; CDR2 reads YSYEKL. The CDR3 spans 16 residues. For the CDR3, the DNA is TGTGCCAGCAGCCAAGCTGGGCTAGCGGGACGAAATGAGCAGTTCTTC. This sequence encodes CASSQAGLAGRNEQFF.

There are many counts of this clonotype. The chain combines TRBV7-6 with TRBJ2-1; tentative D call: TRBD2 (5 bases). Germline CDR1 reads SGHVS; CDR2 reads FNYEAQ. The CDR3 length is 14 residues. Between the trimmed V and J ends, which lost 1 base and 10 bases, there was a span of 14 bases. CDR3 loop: CASSLGTETYEQFF. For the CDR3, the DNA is TGTGCCAGCAGCTTAGGGACTGAAACCTACGAGCAGTTCTTC.

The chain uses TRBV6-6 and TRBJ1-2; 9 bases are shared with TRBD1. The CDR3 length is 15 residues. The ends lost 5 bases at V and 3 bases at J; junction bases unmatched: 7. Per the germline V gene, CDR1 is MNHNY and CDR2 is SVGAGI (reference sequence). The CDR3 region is CASSEGTGRYYGYTF. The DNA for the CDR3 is TGTGCCAGCAGTGAGGGGACAGGGCGGTACTATGGCTACACCTTC.